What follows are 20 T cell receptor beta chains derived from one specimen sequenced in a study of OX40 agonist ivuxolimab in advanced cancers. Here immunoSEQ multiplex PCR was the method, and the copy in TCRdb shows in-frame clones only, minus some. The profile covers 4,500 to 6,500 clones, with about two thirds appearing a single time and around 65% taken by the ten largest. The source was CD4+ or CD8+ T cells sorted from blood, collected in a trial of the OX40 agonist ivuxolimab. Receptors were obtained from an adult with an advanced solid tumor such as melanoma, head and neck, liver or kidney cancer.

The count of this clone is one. CDR3 protein: CASSDPTGDHEQYF. In nucleotides, the CDR3 is TGTGCCAGTAGCGATCCGACAGGGGACCACGAGCAGTACTTC. V usage is TRBV19 and J usage is TRBJ2-7; 8 bases map to TRBD1. CDR1 and CDR2 (germline): LNHDA, SQIVND (reference sequence). Trimming removed 6 bases from V and 5 bases from J; junction bases left unmatched: 9. CDR3 length: 14 residues.

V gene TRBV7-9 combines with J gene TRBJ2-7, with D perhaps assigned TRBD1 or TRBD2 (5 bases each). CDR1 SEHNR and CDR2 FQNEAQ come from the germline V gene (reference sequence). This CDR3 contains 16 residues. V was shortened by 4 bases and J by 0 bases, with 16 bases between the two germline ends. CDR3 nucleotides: TGTGCCAGCAGCTCTAAGGTTGGGGGTAGCTCCTACGAGCAGTACTTC. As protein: CASSSKVGGSSYEQYF.

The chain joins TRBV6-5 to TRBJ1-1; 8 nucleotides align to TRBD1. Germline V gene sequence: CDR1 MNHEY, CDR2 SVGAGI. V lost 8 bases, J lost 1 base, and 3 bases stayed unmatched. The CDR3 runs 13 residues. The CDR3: CASRTGRNTEAFF. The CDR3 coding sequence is TGTGCCAGCCGGACAGGGAGGAACACTGAAGCTTTCTTT.

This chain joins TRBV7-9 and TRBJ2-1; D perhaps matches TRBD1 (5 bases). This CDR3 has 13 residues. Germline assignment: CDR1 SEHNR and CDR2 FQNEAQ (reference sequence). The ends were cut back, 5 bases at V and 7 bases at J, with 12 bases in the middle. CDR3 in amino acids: CASSLGAINEQFF. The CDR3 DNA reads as TGTGCCAGCAGCCTTGGGGCTATTAATGAGCAGTTCTTC.

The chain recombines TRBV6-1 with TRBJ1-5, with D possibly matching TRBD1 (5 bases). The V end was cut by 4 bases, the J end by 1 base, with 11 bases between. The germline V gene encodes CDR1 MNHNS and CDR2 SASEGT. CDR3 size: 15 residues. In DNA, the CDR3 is TGTGCCAGCAGTGGTTGGGACGGAAGCAATCAGCCCCAGCATTTT. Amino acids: CASSGWDGSNQPQHF.

DNA for the CDR3: TGTGCCAGCAGTGACTCGAGTCTTAGCGTCAATGAGCAGTTCTTC. Protein sequence: CASSDSSLSVNEQFF. This chain connects TRBV6-4 to TRBJ2-1; tentative D call: TRBD2 (5 bases). Germline V lookup: CDR1 MRHNA, CDR2 SNTAGT. The ends were cut back, 0 bases at V and 6 bases at J, with 12 bases in the middle. The CDR3 has 15 residues.

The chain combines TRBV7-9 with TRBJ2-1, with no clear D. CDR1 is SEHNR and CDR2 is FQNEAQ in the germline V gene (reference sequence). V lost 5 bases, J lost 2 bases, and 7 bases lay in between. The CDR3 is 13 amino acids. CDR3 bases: TGTGCCAGCAGCCCACGTGCCTACAATGAGCAGTTCTTC. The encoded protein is CASSPRAYNEQFF.

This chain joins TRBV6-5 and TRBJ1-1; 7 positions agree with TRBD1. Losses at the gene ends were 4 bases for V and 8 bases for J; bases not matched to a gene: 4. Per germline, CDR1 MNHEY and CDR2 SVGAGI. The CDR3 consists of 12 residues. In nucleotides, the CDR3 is TGTGCCAGCAGTTTCCCGGGACAGGAAGCTTTCTTT. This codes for CASSFPGQEAFF.

CDR3 DNA sequence: TGTGCCAGCAGTATGGGACAGGGGGACACCGGGGAGCTGTTTTTT. Residues: CASSMGQGDTGELFF. The chain carries TRBV6-5 and TRBJ2-2; 11 positions match TRBD1. With V trimmed by 5 bases and J by 3 bases, 2 bases remained unmatched. Germline V CDR1 and CDR2: MNHEY, SVGAGI. The CDR3 runs to 15 residues.

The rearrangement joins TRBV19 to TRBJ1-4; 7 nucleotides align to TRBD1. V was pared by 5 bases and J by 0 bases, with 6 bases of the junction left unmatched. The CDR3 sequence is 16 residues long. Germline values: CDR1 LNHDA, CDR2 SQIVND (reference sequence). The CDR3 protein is CASSPRGTATNEKLFF. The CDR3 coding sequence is TGTGCCAGTAGTCCTCGGGGGACAGCAACTAATGAAAAACTGTTTTTT. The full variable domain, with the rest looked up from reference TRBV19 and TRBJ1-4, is DGGITQSPKYLFRKEGQNVTLSCEQNLNHDAMYWYRQDPGQGLRLIYYSQIVNDFQKGDIAEGYSVSREKKESFPLTVTSAQKNPTAFYLCASSPRGTATNEKLFFGSGTQLSVL.

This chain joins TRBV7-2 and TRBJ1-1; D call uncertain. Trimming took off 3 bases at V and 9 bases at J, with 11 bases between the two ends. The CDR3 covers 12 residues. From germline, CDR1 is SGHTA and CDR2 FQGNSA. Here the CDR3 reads CASSFGDAKAFF. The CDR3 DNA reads TGTGCCAGCAGCTTCGGAGACGCTAAAGCTTTCTTT.

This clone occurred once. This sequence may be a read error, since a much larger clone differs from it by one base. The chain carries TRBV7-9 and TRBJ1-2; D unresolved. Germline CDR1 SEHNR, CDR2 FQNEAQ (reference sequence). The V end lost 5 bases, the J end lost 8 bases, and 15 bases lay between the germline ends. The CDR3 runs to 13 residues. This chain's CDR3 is CASSQPTSQGYTF. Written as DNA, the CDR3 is TGTGCCAGCAGCCAGCCCACCAGCCAGGGCTACACCTTC.

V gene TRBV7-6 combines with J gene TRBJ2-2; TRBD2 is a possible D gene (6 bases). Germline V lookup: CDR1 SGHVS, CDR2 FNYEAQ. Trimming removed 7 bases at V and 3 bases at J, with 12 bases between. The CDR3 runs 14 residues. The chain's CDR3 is CASNPGEDTGELFF. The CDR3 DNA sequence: TGTGCCAGCAATCCGGGGGAAGACACCGGGGAGCTGTTTTTT.

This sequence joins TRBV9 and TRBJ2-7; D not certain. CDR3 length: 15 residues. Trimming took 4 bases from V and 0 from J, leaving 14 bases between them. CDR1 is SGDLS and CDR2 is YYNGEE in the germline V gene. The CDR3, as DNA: TGTGCCAGCAGCCCCCACCCGGCGCCCTCCTACGAGCAGTACTTC. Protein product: CASSPHPAPSYEQYF.

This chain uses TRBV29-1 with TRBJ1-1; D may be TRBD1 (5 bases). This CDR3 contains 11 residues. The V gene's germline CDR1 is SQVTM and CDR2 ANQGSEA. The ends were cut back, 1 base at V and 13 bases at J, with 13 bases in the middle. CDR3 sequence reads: CSVEGGPGGFF. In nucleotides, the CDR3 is TGCAGCGTTGAAGGGGGCCCGGGGGGTTTCTTT.

The CDR3 reads CASSLALQSPYEQYF. CDR3 DNA: TGTGCCAGCAGCTTAGCGCTTCAGTCCCCCTACGAGCAGTACTTC. The chain recombines TRBV7-9 with TRBJ2-7; D gene ambiguous. The CDR3 totals 15 residues. From germline, CDR1 is SEHNR and CDR2 FQNEAQ (reference sequence). The V end lost 0 bases, the J end lost 2 bases, and 11 bases lay between the germline ends. Looking up the rest from reference TRBV7-9 and TRBJ2-7 gives the full variable domain: DTGVSQNPRHKITKRGQNVTFRCDPISEHNRLYWYRQTLGQGPEFLTYFQNEAQLEKSRLLSDRFSAERPKGSFSTLEIQRTEQGDSAMYLCASSLALQSPYEQYFGPGTRLTVT.

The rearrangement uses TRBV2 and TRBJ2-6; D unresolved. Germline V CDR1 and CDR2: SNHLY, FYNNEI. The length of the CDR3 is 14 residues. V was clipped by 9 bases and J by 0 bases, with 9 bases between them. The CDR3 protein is CARSHSSGANVLTF. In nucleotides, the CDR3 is TGTGCCAGAAGTCACAGCTCTGGGGCCAACGTCCTGACTTTC.

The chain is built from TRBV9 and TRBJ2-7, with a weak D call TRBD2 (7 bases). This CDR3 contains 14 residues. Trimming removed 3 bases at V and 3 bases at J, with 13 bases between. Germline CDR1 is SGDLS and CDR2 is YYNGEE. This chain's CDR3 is CASSGGEGDYEQYF. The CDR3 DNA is TGTGCCAGCAGCGGCGGGGAGGGGGACTACGAGCAGTACTTC.

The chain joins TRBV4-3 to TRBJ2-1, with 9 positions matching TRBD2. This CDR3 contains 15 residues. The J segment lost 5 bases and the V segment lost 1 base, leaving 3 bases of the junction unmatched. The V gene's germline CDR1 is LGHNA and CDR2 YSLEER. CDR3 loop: CASSQVASGNNEQFF. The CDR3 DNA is TGCGCCAGCAGCCAAGTGGCTAGCGGGAACAATGAGCAGTTCTTC.

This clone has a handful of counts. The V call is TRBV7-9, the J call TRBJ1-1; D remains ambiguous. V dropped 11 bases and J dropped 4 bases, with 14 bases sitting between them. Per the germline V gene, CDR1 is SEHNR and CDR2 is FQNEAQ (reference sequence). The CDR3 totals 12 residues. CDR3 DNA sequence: TGTGCCCTCGCCGGGGAGGTCACTGAAGCTTTCTTT. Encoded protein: CALAGEVTEAFF.